These 10 T cell receptor beta chains were sequenced from one sample in a study of T cells after yellow fever vaccination (dated by TCRdb to the late 2010s). Libraries were made using 5' RACE. The instrument was an Illumina HiSeq 2500. TCRdb itself trimmed the public reads at Q25 with fastp, ran MiXCR and retained productive beta chains. CDR3 protein duplicates are merged, each entry listing the most common genes and DNA. Here the sample has hundreds of thousands of distinct CDR3 sequences; 9% to 15% occur a single time. The top ten clonotypes cover more than 12% of the sample. In the paper's terms, the treatment or condition label means: live attenuated yellow fever vaccine strain. The sample in question was PBMCs, obtained on the day of the yellow fever booster vaccination. The source of these receptors is a man between 25 and 39 years old who received the YFV17D yellow fever vaccine.

This clonotype was observed at least ten times. The chain combines TRBV10-3 with TRBJ1-2, with D uncertain. Per the germline V gene, CDR1 is ENHRY and CDR2 is SYGVKD. This CDR3 contains 14 residues. Deletions cut 0 bases from V and 3 bases from J, with 8 bases between. CDR3 DNA sequence: TGTGCCATCAGTGAGTCGAGTAGCTACTATGGCTACACCTTC. This encodes CAISESSSYYGYTF.

V usage is TRBV7-9 and J usage is TRBJ2-7; TRBD1 agrees at 8 bases. From germline, CDR1 is SEHNR and CDR2 FQNEAQ (reference sequence). V was pared by 1 base and J by 4 bases, with 3 bases of the junction left unmatched. The CDR3 length is 14 residues. In nucleotides, the CDR3 is TGTGCCAGCAGCTTAGGGGACAGGTTTTACGAGCAGTACTTC. The encoded protein is CASSLGDRFYEQYF. The entire variable domain, with the rest obtained from reference TRBV7-9 and TRBJ2-7, is as follows: DTGVSQNPRHKITKRGQNVTFRCDPISEHNRLYWYRQTLGQGPEFLTYFQNEAQLEKSRLLSDRFSAERPKGSFSTLEIQRTEQGDSAMYLCASSLGDRFYEQYFGPGTRLTVT.

The chain couples TRBV12-5 to TRBJ2-6; 8 nucleotides match TRBD1. The junction had 3 bases not matched to a gene; V was cut back by 3 bases and J by 2 bases. CDR3 length: 16 amino acids. Germline CDR1 and CDR2: LGHNT and FRNRAP. In DNA, the CDR3 is TGTGCTAGTGGTTTAGCGACAGGGGCTGGGGCCAACGTCCTGACTTTC. Amino acids: CASGLATGAGANVLTF.

The V call is TRBV20-1, the J call TRBJ2-5; the D gene is possibly TRBD2 (7 bases). V was pared by 1 base and J by 7 bases, with 16 bases between. Germline lookup yields CDR1 DFQATT and CDR2 SNEGSKA (reference sequence). This CDR3 spans 14 amino acids. The CDR3 loop is CSARVSSGGGTQYF. The CDR3 DNA reads TGCAGTGCTAGAGTATCTAGCGGAGGGGGGACCCAGTACTTC.

This clonotype was seen repeatedly, ten times or more. This chain uses TRBV7-2 with TRBJ2-3, with a possible D match to TRBD1 (5 bases). This CDR3 is built from 14 residues. Germline lookup yields CDR1 SGHTA and CDR2 FQGNSA. The V gene lost 4 bases and the J gene lost 2 bases, with 10 bases spanning the gap. CDR3 in amino acids: CASSSGIHTDTQYF. In DNA, the CDR3 is TGTGCCAGCAGCTCAGGGATACACACAGATACGCAGTATTTT.

The chain carries TRBV12-1 and TRBJ2-5; the D call of TRBD1 is as the table states it, not checked on the DNA. TRBV12-1 is shown as a pseudogene. This CDR3 region has 14 residues. Here the CDR3 reads CASSSWTGQETQYF. DNA for the CDR3: TGTGCCAGCAGCTCTTGGACAGGACAAGAGACCCAGTACTTC.

This clonotype appeared a few times. This sequence joins TRBV5-5 and TRBJ2-3, with TRBD1 matching 10 bases. From germline, CDR1 is SGHKS and CDR2 YYEKEE (reference sequence). Trimming removed 4 bases from V and 4 bases from J; junction bases left unmatched: 6. The CDR3 runs to 15 residues. The CDR3 DNA reads as TGTGCCAGCAGCCTCGAAGGGACAGGGGCAGATACGCAGTATTTT. It yields the protein CASSLEGTGADTQYF.

This clonotype was recorded many times. In DNA, the CDR3 is TGTGCCAGCAGCCTTCGACTGGGGGAGACCCAGTACTTC. Translation gives CASSLRLGETQYF. The chain employs TRBV7-9 and TRBJ2-5; no clear D gene. CDR1 and CDR2 from the germline V gene are SEHNR and FQNEAQ (reference sequence). The CDR3 is made up of 13 amino acids. V was cut by 5 bases and J by 5 bases, with 12 bases left in between.

This clonotype was counted between two and nine times. CDR3 amino acids: CSAGAETQYF. CDR3 nucleotides: TGCAGCGCAGGGGCAGAGACCCAGTACTTC. The rearrangement links TRBV29-1 to TRBJ2-5, with D possibly TRBD1 on 6 matching bases. Germline-derived CDR1 and CDR2 are SQVTM and ANQGSEA. CDR3 size: 10 residues. Trimming cost V 7 bases and J 4 bases, with 7 bases left between them.

This clonotype was seen only a few times. V gene TRBV30 combines with J gene TRBJ2-2; no reliable D call. The CDR3 consists of 14 residues. The germline CDR1 and CDR2 sequences are GTSNPN and SVGIG (reference sequence). Trimming took 4 bases from V and 6 from J, leaving 15 bases between them. This chain's CDR3 is CAWNLERLAGELFF. CDR3 sequence (DNA): TGTGCCTGGAATCTTGAGAGATTGGCCGGGGAGCTGTTTTTT.